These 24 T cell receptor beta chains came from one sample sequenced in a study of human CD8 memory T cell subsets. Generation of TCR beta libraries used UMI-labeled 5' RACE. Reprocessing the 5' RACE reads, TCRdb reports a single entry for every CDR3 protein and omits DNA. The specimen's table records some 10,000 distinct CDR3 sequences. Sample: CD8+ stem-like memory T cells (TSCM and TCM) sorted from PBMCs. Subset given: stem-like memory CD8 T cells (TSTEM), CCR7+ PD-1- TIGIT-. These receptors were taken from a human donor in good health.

The CDR3 loop reads CASRNQGDYYEQYF. The chain uses TRBV28 and TRBJ2-7; with no DNA, the TCRdb D assignment of TRBD1 cannot be verified. The CDR3 is 14 residues long. Germline V lookup: CDR1 MDHEN, CDR2 SYDVKM.

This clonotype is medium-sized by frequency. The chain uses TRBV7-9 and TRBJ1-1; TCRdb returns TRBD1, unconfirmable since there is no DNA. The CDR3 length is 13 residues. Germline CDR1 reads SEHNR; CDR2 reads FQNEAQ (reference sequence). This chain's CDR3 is CASSLPGNTEAFF. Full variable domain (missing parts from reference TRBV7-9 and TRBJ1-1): DTGVSQNPRHKITKRGQNVTFRCDPISEHNRLYWYRQTLGQGPEFLTYFQNEAQLEKSRLLSDRFSAERPKGSFSTLEIQRTEQGDSAMYLCASSLPGNTEAFFGQGTRLTVV.

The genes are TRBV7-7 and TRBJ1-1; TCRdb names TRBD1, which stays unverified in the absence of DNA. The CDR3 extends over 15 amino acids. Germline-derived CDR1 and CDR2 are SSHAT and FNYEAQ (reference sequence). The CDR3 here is CASSSRTGMNTEAFF. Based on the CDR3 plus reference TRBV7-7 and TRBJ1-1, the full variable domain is GAGVSQSPRYKVTKRGQDVTLRCDPISSHATLYWYQQALGQGPEFLTYFNYEAQPDKSGLPSDRFSAERPEGSISTLTIQRTEQRDSAMYRCASSSRTGMNTEAFFGQGTRLTVV.

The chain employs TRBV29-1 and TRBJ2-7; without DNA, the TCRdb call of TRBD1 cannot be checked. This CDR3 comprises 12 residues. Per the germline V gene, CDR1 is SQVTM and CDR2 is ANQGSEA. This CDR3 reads CSVRTGFPEQYF.

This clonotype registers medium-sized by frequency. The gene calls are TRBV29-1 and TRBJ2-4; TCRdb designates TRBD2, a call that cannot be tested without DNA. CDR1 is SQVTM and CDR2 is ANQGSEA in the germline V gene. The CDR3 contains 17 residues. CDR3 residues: CSVESPRQGVAKNIQYF.

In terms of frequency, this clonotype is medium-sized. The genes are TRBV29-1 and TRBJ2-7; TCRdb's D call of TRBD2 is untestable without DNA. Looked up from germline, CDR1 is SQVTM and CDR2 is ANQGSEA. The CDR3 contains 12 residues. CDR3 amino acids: CSVEGSSSEQYF.

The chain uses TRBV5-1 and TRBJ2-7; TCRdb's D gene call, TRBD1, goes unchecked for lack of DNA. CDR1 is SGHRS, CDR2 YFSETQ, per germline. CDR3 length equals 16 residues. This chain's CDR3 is CASSLYGGQKIYEQYF.

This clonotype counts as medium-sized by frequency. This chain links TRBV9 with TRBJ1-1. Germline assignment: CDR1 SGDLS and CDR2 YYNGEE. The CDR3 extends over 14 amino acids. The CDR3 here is CASSVSDVNTEAFF.

This CDR3 is CATSDGDGSPLHF. This chain connects TRBV24-1 to TRBJ1-6; TCRdb selects TRBD1, and the lack of DNA leaves this call unchecked. Germline loops: CDR1 KGHDR, CDR2 SFDVKD. This CDR3 contains 13 residues.

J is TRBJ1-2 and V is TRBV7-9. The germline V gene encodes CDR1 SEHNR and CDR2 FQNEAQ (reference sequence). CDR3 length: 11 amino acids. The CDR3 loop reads CASSASYGYTF.

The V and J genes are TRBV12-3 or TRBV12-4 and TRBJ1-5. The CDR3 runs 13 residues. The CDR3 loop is CASSLGSNQPQHF.

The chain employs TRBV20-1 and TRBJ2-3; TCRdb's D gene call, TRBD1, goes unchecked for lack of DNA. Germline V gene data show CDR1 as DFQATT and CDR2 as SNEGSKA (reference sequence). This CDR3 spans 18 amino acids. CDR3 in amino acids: CSARGGSLSGVRTDTQYF.

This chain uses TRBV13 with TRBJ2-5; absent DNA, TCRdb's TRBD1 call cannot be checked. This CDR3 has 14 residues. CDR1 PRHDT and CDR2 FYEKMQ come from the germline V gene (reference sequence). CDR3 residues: CASSLRGQQETQYF.

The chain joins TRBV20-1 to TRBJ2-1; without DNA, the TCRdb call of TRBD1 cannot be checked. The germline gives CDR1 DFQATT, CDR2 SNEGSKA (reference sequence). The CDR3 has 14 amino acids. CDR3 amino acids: CSASMGQVYNEQFF.

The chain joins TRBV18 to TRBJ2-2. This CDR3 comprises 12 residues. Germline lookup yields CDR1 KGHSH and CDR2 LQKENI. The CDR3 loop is CASSPLHGELFF.

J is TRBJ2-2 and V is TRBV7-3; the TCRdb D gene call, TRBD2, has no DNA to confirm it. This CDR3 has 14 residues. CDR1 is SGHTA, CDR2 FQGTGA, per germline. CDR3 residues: CASSGLAGGGELFF. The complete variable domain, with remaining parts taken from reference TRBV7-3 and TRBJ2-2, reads GAGVSQTPSNKVTEKGKYVELRCDPISGHTALYWYRQSLGQGPEFLIYFQGTGAADDSGLPNDRFFAVRPEGSVSTLKIQRTERGDSAVYLCASSGLAGGGELFFGEGSRLTVL.

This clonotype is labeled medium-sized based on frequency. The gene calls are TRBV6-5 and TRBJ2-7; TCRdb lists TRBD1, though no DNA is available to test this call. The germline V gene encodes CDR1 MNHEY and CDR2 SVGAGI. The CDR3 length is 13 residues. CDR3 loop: CASSPPTRNEQYF.

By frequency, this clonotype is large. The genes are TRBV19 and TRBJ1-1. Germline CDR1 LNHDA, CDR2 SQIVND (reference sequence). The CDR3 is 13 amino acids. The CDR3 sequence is CASSQEMNTEAFF.

The CDR3 sequence: CASSYSGPHNEQFF. The chain joins TRBV6-5 to TRBJ2-1. The CDR3 has 14 amino acids. Per the germline V gene, CDR1 is MNHEY and CDR2 is SVGAGI.

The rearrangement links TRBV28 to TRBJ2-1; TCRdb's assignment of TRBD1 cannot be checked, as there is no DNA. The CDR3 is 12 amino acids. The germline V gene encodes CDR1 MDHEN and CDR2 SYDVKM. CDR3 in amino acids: CASRAGYNEQFF.

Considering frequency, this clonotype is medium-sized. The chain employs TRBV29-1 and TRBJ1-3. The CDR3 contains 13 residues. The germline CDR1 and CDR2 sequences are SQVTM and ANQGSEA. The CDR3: CSVEDRSRHTIYF.

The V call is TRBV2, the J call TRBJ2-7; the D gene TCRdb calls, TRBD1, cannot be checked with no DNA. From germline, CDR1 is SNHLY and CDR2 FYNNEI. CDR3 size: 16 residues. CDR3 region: CASSEALGTLTYEQYF.

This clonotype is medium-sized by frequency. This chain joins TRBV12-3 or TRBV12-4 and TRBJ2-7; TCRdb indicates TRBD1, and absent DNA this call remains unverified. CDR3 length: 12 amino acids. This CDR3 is CASSPPGYEQYF.

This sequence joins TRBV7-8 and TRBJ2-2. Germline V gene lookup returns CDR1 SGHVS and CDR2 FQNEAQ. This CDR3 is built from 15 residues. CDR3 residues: CASSASVGWTGELFF.